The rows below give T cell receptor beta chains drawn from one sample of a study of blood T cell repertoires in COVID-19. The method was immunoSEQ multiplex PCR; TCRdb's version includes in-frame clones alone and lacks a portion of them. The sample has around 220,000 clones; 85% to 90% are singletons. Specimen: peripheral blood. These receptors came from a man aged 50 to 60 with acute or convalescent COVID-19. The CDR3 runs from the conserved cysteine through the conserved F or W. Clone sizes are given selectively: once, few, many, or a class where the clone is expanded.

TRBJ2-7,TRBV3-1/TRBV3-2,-,CASSQERGRGYLNYEQYF
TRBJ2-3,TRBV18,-,CASSPRQATDTQYF
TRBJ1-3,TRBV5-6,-,CASSLGGGNTIYF
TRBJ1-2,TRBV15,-,CATSRGVGTALLYGYTF
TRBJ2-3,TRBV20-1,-,CSASATPNLGDTQYF
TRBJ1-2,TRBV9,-,CASSPTGDGYTF
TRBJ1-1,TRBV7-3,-,CASSLVRGRDTEAFF
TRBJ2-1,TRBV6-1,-,CASSETGTAIDNEQFF
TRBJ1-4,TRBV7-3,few,CASSPGTGGVEKLFF
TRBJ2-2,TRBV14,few,CASSPLVNTGELFF
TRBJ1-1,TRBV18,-,CASSPPTALMNTEAFF